The 17 T cell receptor beta chains below come from one sample, sequenced in a study of brain T cells in children with intractable seizures. TCRdb's table, derived via immunoSEQ multiplex PCR, lists solely in-frame clones and lacks some. The sample yields approximately 23,000 clones, roughly 94% seen once. Sequenced here: peripheral blood, sampled at surgery. These receptors all stem from a boy younger than 18 with focal cortical dysplasia and intractable seizures.

The CDR3 DNA follows: TGTGCCAGCAGCTTAAGCACAGATACGCAGTATTTT. It specifies CASSLSTDTQYF. V and J are TRBV7-3 and TRBJ2-3; D is uncertain. CDR1 SGHTA and CDR2 FQGTGA come from the germline V gene. With 1 base removed from V and 1 base from J, the gap between germline ends came to 0 bases. The CDR3 is 12 residues long. The full variable domain, completed using reference TRBV7-3 and TRBJ2-3, is GAGVSQTPSNKVTEKGKYVELRCDPISGHTALYWYRQSLGQGPEFLIYFQGTGAADDSGLPNDRFFAVRPEGSVSTLKIQRTERGDSAVYLCASSLSTDTQYFGPGTRLTVL.

The CDR3 sequence: CASSKSLEDTEAFF. In nucleotides, the CDR3 is TGTGCCAGCTCCAAAAGTTTGGAGGACACTGAAGCTTTCTTT. V is TRBV4-2 and J is TRBJ1-1; no clear D gene. Per the germline V gene, CDR1 is LGHNA and CDR2 is YNFKEQ. The germline V and J ends were trimmed by 8 bases and 3 bases, with 16 bases remaining between them. The CDR3 loop spans 14 amino acids.

The chain joins TRBV28 to TRBJ2-1, with D perhaps TRBD1 or TRBD2 (7 bases each). The CDR3 contains 18 residues. Deletions cut 6 bases from V and 3 bases from J, with 24 bases between. CDR1 MDHEN and CDR2 SYDVKM come from the germline V gene. The chain's CDR3 is CASSTKRLGGGGYNEQFF. The DNA of the CDR3 is TGTGCCAGCAGCACCAAAAGACTAGGGGGCGGGGGCTACAATGAGCAGTTCTTC.

The J gene is TRBJ2-1, the V gene TRBV7-6; the match to TRBD2 covers 9 bases. There are 16 residues in the CDR3. Germline V gene data show CDR1 as SGHVS and CDR2 as FNYEAQ. V trimming: 6 bases; J trimming: 6 bases; junction bases outside the gene matches: 12. Here the CDR3 reads CASSRIAGEGGNEQFF. Here the CDR3 DNA reads TGTGCCAGCAGTCGAATAGCGGGAGAAGGGGGCAATGAGCAGTTCTTC.

The rearrangement uses TRBV10-1 and TRBJ2-4; 7 bases fit TRBD1. The CDR3 consists of 16 residues. The V segment lost 6 bases and the J segment 4 bases; nucleotides outside the gene matches: 12. The germline gives CDR1 WNHNN, CDR2 SYGVQD (reference sequence). This CDR3 reads CASRSDRDGPKNIQYF. CDR3 DNA: TGCGCCAGCAGGAGCGACAGGGATGGCCCAAAAAACATTCAGTACTTC.

The count of this clone is one. CDR3 in amino acids: CASSQWVWGSGANVLTF. CDR3 coding DNA: TGTGCCAGCAGCCAATGGGTTTGGGGCTCTGGGGCCAACGTCCTGACTTTC. The chain joins TRBV3-1 (or the pseudogene TRBV3-2) to TRBJ2-6, with D uncertain. CDR1 is LGHDT and CDR2 is YNNKEL in the germline V gene (reference sequence). There are 17 residues in the CDR3. V was shortened by 2 bases and J by 0 bases, with 11 bases between the two germline ends.

This chain uses TRBV24-1 with TRBJ2-3, with D tentatively TRBD2 (5 bases). CDR3 length: 16 amino acids. Germline V CDR1 and CDR2: KGHDR, SFDVKD. V was pared by 0 bases and J by 8 bases, with 17 bases between. DNA for the CDR3: TGTGCCACCAGTGATTTGCGCCGAGGGAGTAAGTTTACGCAGTATTTT. This encodes CATSDLRRGSKFTQYF.

This rearrangement joins TRBV30 to TRBJ2-1; 8 nucleotides align to TRBD1. CDR1 is GTSNPN, CDR2 SVGIG, per germline (reference sequence). The junction had 11 bases not matched to a gene; V was cut back by 2 bases and J by 5 bases. This CDR3 comprises 16 residues. DNA for the CDR3: TGTGCCTGGAGTCAGGGGGCGTCTCTGATCAACAATGAGCAGTTCTTC. The encoded protein is CAWSQGASLINNEQFF.

The gene calls are TRBV5-1 and TRBJ1-1, with TRBD1 matching over 8 bases. J gave up 5 bases and V 0 bases, and 6 bases lay outside the gene matches. Germline loops: CDR1 SGHRS, CDR2 YFSETQ. This CDR3 contains 15 residues. The CDR3 region is CASSLVAGGITEAFF. CDR3 in DNA: TGCGCCAGCAGCTTGGTGGCAGGGGGCATTACTGAAGCTTTCTTT.

This clone was seen a single time. The V gene is TRBV27, the J gene TRBJ2-3; D is possibly TRBD1 (6 bases). Trimming pared 8 bases from V and 2 bases from J, leaving 17 bases between. Germline loops: CDR1 MNHEY, CDR2 SMNVEV (reference sequence). This CDR3 has 15 amino acids. The CDR3, as DNA: TGTGCCAGCTCCACCGACAGGCCACACACAGATACGCAGTATTTT. The encoded protein is CASSTDRPHTDTQYF.

The V gene is TRBV24-1, the J gene TRBJ1-4; no definite D call. V was trimmed by 6 bases and J by 5 bases, leaving 21 bases between them. The CDR3 runs 17 residues. Per germline, CDR1 KGHDR and CDR2 SFDVKD. CDR3 sequence reads: CATSPLLGGHLNEKLFF. In nucleotides, the CDR3 is TGTGCCACCAGTCCCCTGCTTGGAGGGCACCTCAATGAAAAACTGTTTTTT.

CDR3 coding DNA: TGTGCCAGCAAGTCCGCATTGGAGGCTGAAAAACTGTTTTTT. It codes for CASKSALEAEKLFF. The chain combines TRBV27 with TRBJ1-4; no clear D. Germline CDR1 and CDR2: MNHEY and SMNVEV (reference sequence). Trimming took 7 bases from V and 7 from J, leaving 16 bases between them. This CDR3 is built from 14 residues.

V usage is TRBV2 and J usage is TRBJ2-7; D ambiguous. This CDR3 is 11 amino acids long. Trimming cost V 4 bases and J 4 bases, with 5 bases left between them. From germline, CDR1 is SNHLY and CDR2 FYNNEI. The CDR3 DNA follows: TGTGCCAGCAGTGCCCAGTACGAGCAGTACTTC. Amino acids: CASSAQYEQYF.

The chain is built from TRBV11-1 and TRBJ2-1; 7 bases match TRBD2. This CDR3 is built from 15 residues. Germline trimming cut 1 base from V and 5 bases from J; bases unmatched to any gene: 5. Germline assignment: CDR1 SGHAT and CDR2 FQDESV (reference sequence). CDR3 in amino acids: CASSLGSGLDNEQFF. The CDR3 coding sequence is TGTGCCAGCAGCTTAGGTAGCGGGCTCGACAATGAGCAGTTCTTC. Full variable domain (outside the CDR3, taken from reference TRBV11-1 and TRBJ2-1): EAEVAQSPRYKITEKSQAVAFWCDPISGHATLYWYRQILGQGPELLVQFQDESVVDDSQLPKDRFSAERLKGVDSTLKIQPAELGDSAMYLCASSLGSGLDNEQFFGPGTRLTVL.

This CDR3 reads CASSPDYYYTF. The CDR3 DNA is TGTGCCAGCAGTCCAGACTATTACTACACCTTC. The chain recombines TRBV2 with TRBJ1-2; D call uncertain. The CDR3 extends over 11 amino acids. The germline V gene encodes CDR1 SNHLY and CDR2 FYNNEI. The ends were cut back, 5 bases at V and 10 bases at J, with 11 bases in the middle. The full variable domain, its missing parts supplied by reference TRBV2 and TRBJ1-2, is EPEVTQTPSHQVTQMGQEVILRCVPISNHLYFYWYRQILGQKVEFLVSFYNNEISEKSEIFDDQFSVERPDGSNFTLKIRSTKLEDSAMYFCASSPDYYYTFGSGTRLTVV.

The J gene is TRBJ2-2, the V gene TRBV28, with 9 positions matching TRBD2. The CDR3 loop spans 15 amino acids. Germline assignment: CDR1 MDHEN and CDR2 SYDVKM. V trimming: 7 bases; J trimming: 3 bases; junction bases outside the gene matches: 6. The CDR3 DNA is TGTGCCAGCACCAGAAGCGGGGGGTACACCGGGGAGCTGTTTTTT. It yields the protein CASTRSGGYTGELFF.

V gene TRBV6-4 combines with J gene TRBJ1-4, with TRBD1 as a possible D gene (5 bases). V dropped 3 bases and J dropped 3 bases, with 5 bases sitting between them. Germline-derived CDR1 and CDR2 are MRHNA and SNTAGT. This CDR3 is built from 13 residues. The CDR3 nucleotides are TGTGCCAGCAGTGAGGGGGCTAATGAAAAACTGTTTTTT. This encodes CASSEGANEKLFF.